This T cell receptor beta chain was sequenced in a study of Graves' ophthalmopathy and Graves' hyperthyroidism. This clonotype was observed many times. The target antigen is unknown. Findings and caveats of the study: A 13-signature model separated ophthalmopathy from stable hyperthyroidism, 85% to 90% sensitivity, roughly 81% specificity.

Amplification of the TCR beta CDR3 regions used RNA transcripts (as template). First-round RT-PCR relied on HTBI primers, and a second-round multiplex PCR came next. TCRdb fed the multiplex PCR reads into MiXCR, producing one record per CDR3 protein. Of about 1.1 million distinct CDR3 sequences in the sample, less than 45% are singletons; the top ten hold 11%. The germline V gene encodes CDR1 SGHTA and CDR2 FQGNSA. The CDR3 loop spans 14 amino acids. V gave up 0 bases and J gave up 9 bases, with 12 bases separating them. Sample: peripheral blood or thyroid tissue (not recorded which). The TCR sequence derives from an adult man with Graves' hyperthyroidism. The chain employs TRBV7-2 and TRBJ1-5; D is unresolved. The CDR3 protein is CASSLAYEGRPQHF. Here the CDR3 DNA reads TGTGCCAGCAGCTTAGCTTATGAGGGTCGGCCCCAGCATTTT.